This T cell receptor (beta chain) was captured in a study of T cells in Graves' hyperthyroidism and ophthalmopathy. Study results and limitations: The model foresaw ophthalmopathy a median around seven months prior to onset.

Germline assignment: CDR1 SGDLS and CDR2 YYNGEE. This CDR3 comprises 15 residues. Unmatched junction bases numbered 4, after V lost 4 bases and J lost 4 bases. RNA transcripts served as the template for amplifying TCR beta CDR3 regions. First-round RT-PCR with HTBI primers amplified the TCR CDR3 region. TCRdb fed the multiplex PCR reads into MiXCR, producing one record per CDR3 protein. The sample lists 340,000 or so distinct CDR3 sequences; 15% to 20% were seen once. To note about this clonotype: Antigen unknown.

The specimen was blood. The sequence came from a woman aged 45-65 years with Graves' hyperthyroidism. The chain couples TRBV9 to TRBJ2-2, with TRBD1 matching 10 bases. The CDR3 spells CASSNDRGRTGELFF. Here the CDR3 DNA reads TGTGCCAGCAGCAACGACAGGGGGCGCACCGGGGAGCTGTTTTTT.